This T cell receptor (beta chain) originates from a study of CD8 T cells in Susac syndrome. A quantity of roughly 0.5 to 1 ug RNA underwent reverse transcription using random hexamers. Each CDR3 protein gets one entry after TCRdb re-called the immunoSEQ multiplex PCR reads with MiXCR. The sample records 130,000 or so distinct CDR3 sequences, less than 95% being singletons. The CDR3 contains 15 residues. Germline CDR1 SNHLY, CDR2 FYNNEI. V trimming: 7 bases; J trimming: 3 bases; junction bases outside the gene matches: 9. This TCR derives from a human donor in good health. The sequenced material came from CD4+ T cells from PBMCs. This chain connects TRBV2 to TRBJ1-5; TRBD1 matches at 7 bases. DNA for the CDR3: TGTGCCAGCAACAGGGACAGCGGGACCAATCAGCCCCAGCATTTT. It translates to CASNRDSGTNQPQHF. The variable domain in full, completed from reference TRBV2 and TRBJ1-5, reads EPEVTQTPSHQVTQMGQEVILRCVPISNHLYFYWYRQILGQKVEFLVSFYNNEISEKSEIFDDQFSVERPDGSNFTLKIRSTKLEDSAMYFCASNRDSGTNQPQHFGDGTRLSIL.